These 27 T cell receptor beta chains originate from one sample sequenced in a study of control samples from healthy donors and cancer patients. Repertoires were generated with immunoSEQ multiplex PCR, while TCRdb's copy carries only in-frame clones and drops some. Here the sample spans tens of thousands of clones, 88% being singletons. Specimen: PBMCs. The receptors here all came from a man in his fifties or sixties with head and neck cancer.

This clone was seen only a few times. The chain combines TRBV6-5 with TRBJ2-1; TRBD2 is a possible D gene (7 bases). CDR1 MNHEY and CDR2 SVGAGI come from the germline V gene. V lost 2 bases, J lost 6 bases, and 14 bases lay in between. CDR3 size: 15 residues. DNA for the CDR3: TGTGCCAGCAGTTACGGGCGGGGAGGGGGCAATGAGCAGTTCTTC. This encodes CASSYGRGGGNEQFF.

The chain is built from TRBV2 and TRBJ2-5; 7 bases fit TRBD1. CDR3 length: 13 residues. Trimming took 6 bases from V and 2 from J; bases not matched to a gene: 3. Germline V CDR1 and CDR2: SNHLY, FYNNEI. This CDR3 reads CASRRGLQETQYF. CDR3 DNA sequence: TGTGCCAGCAGGAGGGGGCTACAAGAGACCCAGTACTTC.

The rearrangement joins TRBV4-1 to TRBJ2-6; D perhaps matches TRBD1 (6 bases). Germline CDR1 reads MGHRA; CDR2 reads YSYEKL. Trimming cost V 2 bases and J 1 base, with 9 bases left between them. This CDR3 has 16 residues. CDR3 nucleotide sequence: TGCGCCAGCAGCCAACAACAGGGTTCTGGGGCCAACGTCCTGACTTTC. This sequence encodes CASSQQQGSGANVLTF.

This chain joins TRBV28 and TRBJ2-5; no clear D. From germline, CDR1 is MDHEN and CDR2 SYDVKM. Trimming removed 3 bases from V and 1 base from J, with 15 bases in between. CDR3 length: 16 amino acids. CDR3 residues: CASSLGQDDFQETQYF. The CDR3 DNA sequence: TGTGCCAGCAGTTTGGGTCAGGACGACTTCCAAGAGACCCAGTACTTC.

This clone was found once. The CDR3 reads CASSIDGLTVNYGYTF. The CDR3 bases are TGTGCCAGTAGTATAGATGGCCTGACGGTTAACTATGGCTACACCTTC. This sequence joins TRBV19 and TRBJ1-2; unclear D gene. This CDR3 region has 16 residues. Between the trimmed V and J ends, which lost 0 bases and 1 base, there was a span of 12 bases. CDR1 and CDR2 (germline): LNHDA, SQIVND (reference sequence).

The chain employs TRBV5-4 and TRBJ2-1, with 9 nucleotides matching TRBD1. CDR1 SGHNT and CDR2 YYREEE come from the germline V gene (reference sequence). This CDR3 has 16 amino acids. Trimming at V came to 6 bases and at J to 7 bases, leaving 14 bases not matched to a gene. The CDR3 nucleotides are TGTGCCAGCACCCCGAGGGGGACAGGGTCAAATAATGAGCAGTTCTTC. The encoded protein is CASTPRGTGSNNEQFF.

The V gene is TRBV28, the J gene TRBJ1-5, with 8 bases matching TRBD1. Germline V lookup: CDR1 MDHEN, CDR2 SYDVKM. The CDR3 extends over 14 amino acids. Unmatched junction bases numbered 9, after V lost 5 bases and J lost 9 bases. CDR3 region: CASSPRQGSGPQHF. Written as DNA, the CDR3 is TGTGCCAGCAGTCCAAGACAGGGGTCGGGGCCCCAGCATTTT.

In its sample, this clone was seen a few times. The J gene is TRBJ2-7, the V gene TRBV20-1; either TRBD1 or TRBD2 may fit D (5 bases each). Germline V gene data show CDR1 as DFQATT and CDR2 as SNEGSKA (reference sequence). The CDR3 covers 13 residues. V lost 3 bases and J 7 bases, leaving 16 bases between the germline ends. The CDR3 DNA reads as TGCAGTGCTAGTGTCGTGGGACGCAAAGAGCAGTACTTC. It specifies CSASVVGRKEQYF.

The rearrangement joins TRBV19 to TRBJ2-3; 7 nucleotides line up with TRBD2. The CDR3 has 15 amino acids. From germline, CDR1 is LNHDA and CDR2 SQIVND (reference sequence). V lost 5 bases and J lost 1; bases outside the gene matches: 6. The CDR3 protein is CASSVRTRGTDTQYF. The CDR3 DNA follows: TGTGCCAGTAGTGTCCGGACTAGAGGCACAGATACGCAGTATTTT.

The chain uses TRBV5-1 and TRBJ2-6; D possibly uses TRBD1 or TRBD2 (5 bases each). Germline V gives CDR1 SGHRS, CDR2 YFSETQ. The CDR3 loop spans 15 amino acids. V lost 3 bases and J 2 bases, leaving 9 bases between the germline ends. The CDR3 DNA follows: TGCGCCAGCAGCTACGGGGACGCTGGGGCCAACGTCCTGACTTTC. Its translation is CASSYGDAGANVLTF.

The CDR3 nucleotides read TGCAGCGTTGAGAAACCGGGACAGAACACTGAAGCTTTCTTT. Amino acids: CSVEKPGQNTEAFF. The genes are TRBV29-1 and TRBJ1-1, with D possibly matching TRBD1 (6 bases). Germline values: CDR1 SQVTM, CDR2 ANQGSEA. The V end was cut by 3 bases, the J end by 1 base, with 12 bases between. The CDR3 spans 14 residues.

A few counts support this clone. The V and J genes are TRBV24-1 and TRBJ1-4, with 9 positions matching TRBD1. The CDR3 totals 22 residues. Germline V lookup: CDR1 KGHDR, CDR2 SFDVKD. Trimming at V came to 0 bases and at J to 8 bases, leaving 24 bases not matched to a gene. The CDR3 DNA sequence: TGTGCCACCAGTGATTTGCAAGGTGAAGGACAGGGGAAAAAGCGGTTAAAGGAAAAACTGTTTTTT. Its protein is CATSDLQGEGQGKKRLKEKLFF.

Of note for this clone: At one boundary the junction diverges from the germline segment, which might be a read error. This chain joins TRBV7-7 and TRBJ2-1; D may be TRBD1 (5 bases). Germline V gene data show CDR1 as SSHAT and CDR2 as FNYEAQ (reference sequence). The CDR3 totals 14 residues. The CDR3: CASSFRANYNEQFF. The CDR3 bases are TGTGCTAGCAGCTTCAGGGCTAACTACAATGAGCAGTTCTTC.

V gene TRBV10-1 combines with J gene TRBJ2-7, with D tentatively TRBD1 (6 bases). CDR1 and CDR2 from the germline V gene are WNHNN and SYGVQD (reference sequence). The CDR3 runs to 16 residues. Between the trimmed V and J ends, which lost 9 bases and 6 bases, there was a span of 27 bases. In DNA form, the CDR3 reads TGCGCCAGAATTAAACCAGAGGACAGCTCTCGCGGCGAGCAGTACTTC. This sequence encodes CARIKPEDSSRGEQYF.

The chain links TRBV5-5 to TRBJ1-1; a possible D gene is TRBD1 (6 bases). Germline CDR1 reads SGHKS; CDR2 reads YYEKEE (reference sequence). Trimming pared 4 bases from V and 5 bases from J, leaving 18 bases between. The CDR3 totals 15 residues. CDR3 protein: CASSPWDTKGTEAFF. The CDR3 region has the DNA TGTGCCAGCAGCCCCTGGGACACAAAGGGGACTGAAGCTTTCTTT.

V gene TRBV6-2 or TRBV6-3 combines with J gene TRBJ2-7; TRBD1 matches 9 bases. This CDR3 has 14 amino acids. The germline CDR1 and CDR2 sequences are MNHEY and SVGEGT. The V gene end was trimmed by 4 bases and the J gene end by 5 bases; junction bases not matched to a gene: 6. The CDR3 loop is CASSFLRDRDEQYF. For the CDR3, the DNA is TGTGCCAGCAGTTTCCTCCGGGACAGGGACGAGCAGTACTTC.

This sequence joins TRBV4-2 and TRBJ2-7; D gene uncertain. This CDR3 is 15 amino acids long. Looked up from germline, CDR1 is LGHNA and CDR2 is YNFKEQ. Trimming left V 9 bases short and J 5 bases short, with 23 bases between. CDR3 DNA sequence: TGTGCCAGTAGCAGCTTAACCCGTGGGCAGGACGAGCAGTACTTC. The encoded protein is CASSSLTRGQDEQYF.

The chain combines TRBV28 with TRBJ1-2, with 10 bases identical to TRBD1. The J segment lost 4 bases and the V segment lost 5 bases, leaving 1 base of the junction unmatched. Germline values: CDR1 MDHEN, CDR2 SYDVKM. The CDR3 has 13 amino acids. The CDR3: CASSRTGGYGYTF. For the CDR3, the DNA is TGTGCCAGCAGTCGGACAGGGGGCTATGGCTACACCTTC.

This rearrangement joins TRBV9 to TRBJ1-6; tentatively, D is TRBD1 (6 bases). Germline lookup yields CDR1 SGDLS and CDR2 YYNGEE. The CDR3 is 17 amino acids. Trimming shortened V by 4 bases and J by 5 bases, and 19 bases separated the two germline ends. CDR3 amino acids: CASSSQGQPEDNSPLHF. CDR3 sequence (DNA): TGTGCCAGCAGCTCCCAAGGACAGCCCGAGGATAATTCACCCCTCCACTTT.

This clone was picked up one time. The chain couples TRBV28 to TRBJ1-2, with D hard to call. V was trimmed by 2 bases and J by 6 bases, leaving 7 bases between them. The CDR3 length is 12 residues. Germline assignment: CDR1 MDHEN and CDR2 SYDVKM. The CDR3 sequence: CASSLNLDGYTF. The CDR3 DNA follows: TGTGCCAGCAGTTTAAACTTAGATGGCTACACCTTC.

The chain links TRBV5-4 to TRBJ2-4; a possible D gene is TRBD2 (7 bases). From germline, CDR1 is SGHNT and CDR2 YYREEE (reference sequence). The CDR3 is 18 amino acids. Deletions cut 0 bases from V and 0 bases from J, with 16 bases between. The CDR3 nucleotides are TGTGCCAGCAGCTTGGTTGGGGGGGCGGGAGCAGCCAAAAACATTCAGTACTTC. Its translation is CASSLVGGAGAAKNIQYF.

V gene TRBV27 combines with J gene TRBJ2-3, with a weak D call TRBD2 (5 bases). CDR1 is MNHEY and CDR2 is SMNVEV in the germline V gene (reference sequence). V lost 6 bases to trimming and J lost 0 bases, with 10 bases between them. The CDR3 sequence is 14 residues long. For the CDR3, the DNA is TGTGCCAGCAGGACCTGGACTAGCACAGATACGCAGTATTTT. Protein: CASRTWTSTDTQYF.

V is TRBV5-1 and J is TRBJ2-3; D is possibly TRBD1 or TRBD2 (5 bases each). The V gene's germline CDR1 is SGHRS and CDR2 YFSETQ. V lost 3 bases to trimming and J lost 2 bases, with 13 bases between them. The CDR3 is 15 residues long. The CDR3 is CASSSGTPYTDTQYF. The CDR3 coding sequence is TGCGCCAGCAGCTCCGGGACCCCCTACACAGATACGCAGTATTTT.

V gene TRBV18 combines with J gene TRBJ2-2; D unclear. The CDR3 has 12 amino acids. In germline, CDR1 is KGHSH, CDR2 LQKENI. Trimming removed 1 base from V and 7 bases from J, with 4 bases in between. CDR3 in DNA: TGTGCCAGCTCACCACAAAACGGGGAGCTGTTTTTT. Protein: CASSPQNGELFF.

The chain couples TRBV6-2 or TRBV6-3 to TRBJ1-1; TRBD1 is a possible D gene (5 bases). V lost 5 bases, J lost 7 bases, and 11 bases lay in between. The CDR3 contains 12 residues. The germline CDR1 and CDR2 sequences are MNHEY and SVGEGT. The DNA for the CDR3 is TGTGCCAGCAGTCCCATTGGGGGTGAAGCTTTCTTT. Translated: CASSPIGGEAFF.

CDR3 in DNA: TGTGCCAGCAGTGAACCCTTTAGACTTGAGCAGTACTTC. Its protein is CASSEPFRLEQYF. The chain uses TRBV2 and TRBJ2-7; D gene unclear. The CDR3 is 13 amino acids. Germline assignment: CDR1 SNHLY and CDR2 FYNNEI. V was trimmed by 2 bases and J by 7 bases, leaving 12 bases between them.

This rearrangement joins TRBV5-5 to TRBJ2-1; a weak D match, TRBD1 (5 bases). Trimming shortened V by 2 bases and J by 5 bases, and 8 bases separated the two germline ends. The CDR3 runs to 13 residues. Germline V gene data show CDR1 as SGHKS and CDR2 as YYEKEE (reference sequence). The CDR3 region has the DNA TGTGCCAGCAGCTTCCTAGGGGACAATGAGCAGTTCTTC. Residues: CASSFLGDNEQFF. Full variable domain (outside the CDR3, taken from reference TRBV5-5 and TRBJ2-1): DAGVTQSPTHLIKTRGQQVTLRCSPISGHKSVSWYQQVLGQGPQFIFQYYEKEERGRGNFPDRFSARQFPNYSSELNVNALLLGDSALYLCASSFLGDNEQFFGPGTRLTVL.